This T cell receptor (beta chain) was captured in a study of beta chain features in type 1 diabetes. The wider study: Over all samples combined, fewer than 140,000,000 sorted cells were examined.

Only one heparinised blood draw was taken per donor, and its volume averaged roughly 120 mL. The entirety of the isolated RNA underwent reverse transcription, so expressed TCRB transcripts were sequenced. Method: immunoSEQ multiplex PCR; TCRdb's copy keeps in-frame clones and lacks some. Among a few hundred thousand clones listed, roughly an eighth were seen once. Overall study results and limits: A potential influence of HLA type upon TCRB rearrangement remained unresolved herein. It was among patients, rather than healthy donors, that naive, central memory and Treg TCRB repertoires appeared more similar.

This clone was found a few times. Antigen specificity is unknown. Germline lookup yields CDR1 MGHRA and CDR2 YSYEKL. This CDR3 is 13 amino acids long. V lost 5 bases to trimming and J lost 2 bases; unmatched junction nucleotides: 1. This clonotype originated in a man younger than 30 in good health. Input material: naive CD4+ T cells from blood. The gene calls are TRBV4-1 and TRBJ1-2; 8 nucleotides align to TRBD1. The CDR3 spells CASSWDRNYGYTF. CDR3 DNA sequence: TGCGCCAGCAGCTGGGACAGGAACTATGGCTACACCTTC.